This TCR beta chain was profiled in a study of blood T cell repertoires in COVID-19. The overall study: The United States, Italy and Spain were the sources of the acute and convalescent COVID-19 samples. Sample material is recorded as cDNA or gDNA derived from T cells, B-cell-depleted T cells, or PBMCs.

The CDR3 runs to 14 residues. V dropped 0 bases and J dropped 6; count of bases not matched to a gene: 1. Germline values: CDR1 SGHRS, CDR2 YFSETQ. As originally analysed: Using reference gene primer amplification, nucleated cell counts were estimated. Generated by immunoSEQ multiplex PCR, the TCRdb table keeps only in-frame clones and is missing some. V, J and clone size were drawn from that table, and D and trimming were deduced from the DNA. The sample includes 60,000 to 95,000 clones, roughly 87% of them seen just once. This receptor was taken from a woman between 45 and 65 years old with acute or convalescent COVID-19. The V call is TRBV5-1, the J call TRBJ1-5, with 9 bases fitting TRBD1. Sequenced: peripheral blood. The CDR3 nucleotides are TGCGCCAGCAGCTTGGGGGACAGGGTTCAGCCCCAGCATTTT. Encoded protein: CASSLGDRVQPQHF. The whole variable domain, remainder taken from reference TRBV5-1 and TRBJ1-5, is KAGVTQTPRYLIKTRGQQVTLSCSPISGHRSVSWYQQTPGQGLQFLFEYFSETQRNKGNFPGRFSGRQFSNSRSEMNVSTLELGDSALYLCASSLGDRVQPQHFGDGTRLSIL.